Below, 27 T cell receptor beta chains from the same sample are listed, as sequenced in a study of blood T cell repertoires in COVID-19 (dated by TCRdb to about 2020). The method behind the library was the immunoSEQ multiplex PCR assay. Not all clones reach the TCRdb copy of this immuneACCESS table, which keeps in-frame sequences only. Checked studies attribute under half of the gap to unresolved V genes and leave the rest unexplained. The sample table contains 400,000 to 450,000 clones; only one count was recorded for approximately 92% of them. Together, the top ten hold 1% to 1.3% of the sample. Sequencing input: PBMCs or T cells enriched from blood (not recorded which). These receptors originate from a man aged 25 to 45 who had recovered from COVID-19.

This chain links TRBV27 with TRBJ1-3, with D possibly being TRBD1 (6 bases). Trimming pared 4 bases from V and 5 bases from J, leaving 9 bases between. Per the germline V gene, CDR1 is MNHEY and CDR2 is SMNVEV (reference sequence). The CDR3 runs to 13 residues. The DNA for the CDR3 is TGTGCCAGCAGTTCTGGGACAAGAAACACCATATATTTT. This gives the protein CASSSGTRNTIYF.

The chain has TRBV11-2 and TRBJ2-1; D may be TRBD1 (6 bases). The CDR3 has 14 amino acids. The germline gives CDR1 SGHAT, CDR2 FQNNGV. Trimming left V 1 base short and J 9 bases short, with 13 bases between. CDR3 nucleotides: TGTGCCAGCAGCTTAGGAGGTAGCAGGGGTGAGCAGTTCTTC. Translating gives CASSLGGSRGEQFF.

The chain combines TRBV27 with TRBJ1-2; D not certain. The CDR3 runs to 14 residues. CDR1 is MNHEY, CDR2 SMNVEV, per germline (reference sequence). Trimming removed 3 bases at V and 4 bases at J, with 12 bases between. Here the CDR3 reads CASSFRRGSYGYTF. The CDR3 bases are TGTGCCAGCAGTTTTCGGCGCGGGAGCTATGGCTACACCTTC.

The J gene is TRBJ2-5, the V gene TRBV19; 7 bases map to TRBD2. The V gene end was trimmed by 5 bases and the J gene end by 2 bases; junction bases not matched to a gene: 2. Germline V CDR1 and CDR2: LNHDA, SQIVND (reference sequence). This CDR3 has 13 residues. The CDR3 loop reads CASSRGVQETQYF. CDR3 nucleotides: TGTGCCAGTAGTCGGGGGGTACAAGAGACCCAGTACTTC.

This sequence joins TRBV6-1 and TRBJ1-6; D not certain. Germline CDR1 MNHNS, CDR2 SASEGT. Trimming shortened V by 1 base and J by 0 bases, and 10 bases separated the two germline ends. The CDR3 spans 17 residues. The CDR3 here is CASSEGPTTSYNSPLHF. DNA of the CDR3: TGTGCCAGCAGTGAAGGGCCCACAACCTCCTATAATTCACCCCTCCACTTT.

The DNA of the CDR3 is TGTGCCAGCTCACCAGGGGACTCCAAATTAGGCGGGGAGCTGTTTTTT. Residues: CASSPGDSKLGGELFF. The chain carries TRBV18 and TRBJ2-2, with D possibly TRBD2 on 6 matching bases. Germline V CDR1 and CDR2: KGHSH, LQKENI. This CDR3 region has 16 residues. V was pared by 2 bases and J by 7 bases, with 17 bases between.

The chain uses TRBV18 and TRBJ2-7, with a possible D match to TRBD2 (6 bases). The length of the CDR3 is 13 residues. Germline V gene lookup returns CDR1 KGHSH and CDR2 LQKENI. Between the trimmed V and J ends, which lost 0 bases and 6 bases, there was a span of 9 bases. DNA for the CDR3: TGTGCCAGCTCACCACCGGGGGGTAGCGAGCAGTACTTC. Encoded protein: CASSPPGGSEQYF.

This sequence joins TRBV28 and TRBJ1-5; TRBD1 matches 7 bases. The V segment lost 2 bases and the J segment 6 bases; nucleotides outside the gene matches: 7. CDR1 is MDHEN, CDR2 SYDVKM, per germline. The CDR3 has 15 residues. For the CDR3, the DNA is TGTGCCAGCAGTTTAGTGGTAGGGGGCGGTCAGCCCCAGCATTTT. Protein product: CASSLVVGGGQPQHF.

The sample holds one count of this clone. The chain couples TRBV29-1 to TRBJ2-7; 10 bases match TRBD2. Trimming took 6 bases from V and 3 from J; bases not matched to a gene: 8. This CDR3 spans 14 amino acids. Germline assignment: CDR1 SQVTM and CDR2 ANQGSEA. CDR3 loop: CSVLRLAGLYEQYF. CDR3 in DNA: TGCAGCGTCCTACGACTAGCGGGTCTCTACGAGCAGTACTTC.

The rearrangement uses TRBV18 and TRBJ2-1, with D possibly TRBD2 on 5 matching bases. Germline V gene sequence: CDR1 KGHSH, CDR2 LQKENI. The CDR3 totals 14 residues. Trimming shortened V by 0 bases and J by 6 bases, and 9 bases separated the two germline ends. In DNA, the CDR3 is TGTGCCAGCTCACCACCGGGGAGCCTCAATGAGCAGTTCTTC. Amino acids: CASSPPGSLNEQFF.

This chain connects TRBV4-1 to TRBJ1-6, with D maybe TRBD1 (5 bases). The V end was cut by 0 bases, the J end by 9 bases, with 15 bases between. Germline CDR1 is MGHRA and CDR2 is YSYEKL. This CDR3 contains 16 residues. Written as DNA, the CDR3 is TGCGCCAGCAGCCAAGATGCAGGGCAGGGCGGTTCACCCCTCCACTTT. It is translated as CASSQDAGQGGSPLHF.

The chain employs TRBV18 and TRBJ2-2; TRBD2 might be the D (6 bases). The CDR3 sequence is 14 residues long. CDR1 and CDR2 (germline): KGHSH, LQKENI. The ends were cut back, 3 bases at V and 2 bases at J, with 7 bases in the middle. In DNA, the CDR3 is TGTGCCAGCTCACCGGGAGGAAACACCGGGGAGCTGTTTTTT. It yields the protein CASSPGGNTGELFF. Based on the CDR3 plus reference TRBV18 and TRBJ2-2, the full variable domain is NAGVMQNPRHLVRRRGQEARLRCSPMKGHSHVYWYRQLPEEGLKFMVYLQKENIIDESGMPKERFSAEFPKEGPSILRIQQVVRGDSAAYFCASSPGGNTGELFFGEGSRLTVL.

This chain uses TRBV2 with TRBJ1-2, with D tentatively TRBD1 (6 bases). Germline assignment: CDR1 SNHLY and CDR2 FYNNEI. The ends were cut back, 5 bases at V and 4 bases at J, with 11 bases in the middle. This CDR3 comprises 13 residues. The CDR3 region has the DNA TGTGCCAGCAGTTCGACAGGCATCTATGGCTACACCTTC. Translated, it gives CASSSTGIYGYTF.

The V gene is TRBV5-8, the J gene TRBJ2-7; TRBD2 is a possible D gene (5 bases). This CDR3 is 15 amino acids long. Germline assignment: CDR1 SGHTS and CDR2 YDEGEE. The V end lost 0 bases, the J end lost 3 bases, and 13 bases lay between the germline ends. The CDR3 DNA is TGTGCCAGCAGCTTGGGGCGGGTCTTGGGCTACGAGCAGTACTTC. Encoded protein: CASSLGRVLGYEQYF.

The genes are TRBV28 and TRBJ1-3, with D possibly matching TRBD1 (6 bases). Trimming cost V 5 bases and J 0 bases, with 11 bases left between them. The CDR3 runs 15 residues. Germline V CDR1 and CDR2: MDHEN, SYDVKM. CDR3 amino acids: CASSGDTYSGNTIYF. The CDR3 bases are TGTGCCAGCAGTGGGGACACCTACTCTGGAAACACCATATATTTT.

The chain couples TRBV24-1 to TRBJ2-3; TRBD2 might be the D (6 bases). This CDR3 has 15 amino acids. The germline CDR1 and CDR2 sequences are KGHDR and SFDVKD. The germline V and J ends were trimmed by 0 bases and 3 bases, with 9 bases remaining between them. The CDR3 coding sequence is TGTGCCACCAGTGATTTGGGGGACTTTACAGATACGCAGTATTTT. Its protein is CATSDLGDFTDTQYF.

This clone is a singleton in its sample. This chain uses TRBV28 with TRBJ1-2, with D possibly matching TRBD1 (5 bases). The length of the CDR3 is 16 residues. Germline values: CDR1 MDHEN, CDR2 SYDVKM. V lost 4 bases, J lost 4 bases, and 19 bases lay in between. CDR3 in DNA: TGTGCCAGCAGTTCCAGCCTTGGGGGGACCGGCTATGGCTACACCTTC. The encoded protein is CASSSSLGGTGYGYTF.

The CDR3 region is CASSLSSGSTHEQFF. In nucleotides, the CDR3 is TGTGCCAGCAGCTTATCTAGCGGGAGTACCCATGAGCAGTTCTTC. V and J are TRBV7-2 and TRBJ2-1; the match to TRBD2 covers 10 bases. Germline loops: CDR1 SGHTA, CDR2 FQGNSA. Losses at the gene ends were 2 bases for V and 8 bases for J; bases not matched to a gene: 6. CDR3 size: 15 residues.

The rearrangement joins TRBV5-4 to TRBJ2-3; TRBD1 aligns across 9 bases. With 4 bases clipped from V and 3 bases from J, the junction kept 6 bases outside the gene matches. In germline, CDR1 is SGHNT, CDR2 YYREEE (reference sequence). CDR3 length equals 15 residues. In DNA form, the CDR3 reads TGTGCCAGCAGCCACGGGACAGGGTCTACAGATACGCAGTATTTT. The encoded protein is CASSHGTGSTDTQYF.

V and J are TRBV6-5 and TRBJ1-1; a weak D match, TRBD1 (5 bases). V lost 4 bases, J lost 4 bases, and 10 bases lay in between. The CDR3 consists of 13 residues. Germline V gives CDR1 MNHEY, CDR2 SVGAGI. CDR3 region: CASSSSGGTEAFF. The CDR3 DNA reads TGTGCCAGCAGTTCGTCCGGGGGCACTGAAGCTTTCTTT.

V gene TRBV5-1 combines with J gene TRBJ2-5, with a tentative D call TRBD2 (6 bases). Trimming stripped 3 bases from V and 3 bases from J, with 24 bases between. The CDR3 is made up of 18 amino acids. Per the germline V gene, CDR1 is SGHRS and CDR2 is YFSETQ. CDR3 DNA sequence: TGCGCCAGCAGCTCGGAAGGACTGCGGGACCTTAGCAAAGAGACCCAGTACTTC. The encoded protein is CASSSEGLRDLSKETQYF.

The rearrangement joins TRBV20-1 to TRBJ2-3; unclear D gene. Germline loops: CDR1 DFQATT, CDR2 SNEGSKA (reference sequence). V was cut by 6 bases and J by 3 bases, with 4 bases left in between. CDR3 length equals 10 residues. The CDR3 sequence: CSALTDTQYF. In nucleotides, the CDR3 is TGCAGTGCCCTAACAGATACGCAGTATTTT.

The chain is built from TRBV10-2 and TRBJ2-7; no definite D call. Deletions cut 4 bases from V and 6 bases from J, with 10 bases between. Germline V lookup: CDR1 WSHSY, CDR2 SAAADI. CDR3 length: 12 residues. Written as DNA, the CDR3 is TGCGCCAGCAGTGTCCCCGGCGGCGAGCAGTACTTC. This sequence encodes CASSVPGGEQYF.

The gene calls are TRBV6-5 and TRBJ2-5; 12 bases fit TRBD2. The junction had 3 bases not matched to a gene; V was cut back by 6 bases and J by 1 base. The CDR3 consists of 15 residues. Germline V gene lookup returns CDR1 MNHEY and CDR2 SVGAGI. CDR3 loop: CASRGTSGLQETQYF. DNA of the CDR3: TGTGCCAGCAGAGGGACTAGCGGGCTCCAAGAGACCCAGTACTTC.

This clone was observed a handful of times. The chain links TRBV2 to TRBJ1-5; the D gene is possibly TRBD1 (5 bases). V lost 7 bases to trimming and J lost 6 bases, with 16 bases between them. This CDR3 region has 14 residues. The V gene's germline CDR1 is SNHLY and CDR2 FYNNEI. Here the CDR3 DNA reads TGTGCCAGCACCAGGGCCCCGGGGGGTCAGCCCCAGCATTTT. Protein sequence: CASTRAPGGQPQHF.

The gene calls are TRBV19 and TRBJ2-1; 12 positions agree with TRBD1. The V segment lost 5 bases and the J segment 7 bases; nucleotides outside the gene matches: 12. Germline CDR1 and CDR2: LNHDA and SQIVND (reference sequence). The CDR3 has 17 amino acids. The CDR3 DNA is TGTGCCAGTAGTGATAGAGGGGGACAGGGGGCGAGGAATGAGCAGTTCTTC. It is translated as CASSDRGGQGARNEQFF. Filled out from reference TRBV19 and TRBJ2-1, the complete variable domain reads DGGITQSPKYLFRKEGQNVTLSCEQNLNHDAMYWYRQDPGQGLRLIYYSQIVNDFQKGDIAEGYSVSREKKESFPLTVTSAQKNPTAFYLCASSDRGGQGARNEQFFGPGTRLTVL.

As for this clone: This sample includes further DNA sequences coding for the same CDR3. The chain joins TRBV7-9 to TRBJ1-2; the D gene is possibly TRBD1 (5 bases). CDR3 length: 13 amino acids. From germline, CDR1 is SEHNR and CDR2 FQNEAQ (reference sequence). V was clipped by 3 bases and J by 2 bases, with 7 bases between them. DNA for the CDR3: TGTGCCAGCAGCTTGGGGCAGAACTATGGCTACACCTTC. Translating it yields CASSLGQNYGYTF.